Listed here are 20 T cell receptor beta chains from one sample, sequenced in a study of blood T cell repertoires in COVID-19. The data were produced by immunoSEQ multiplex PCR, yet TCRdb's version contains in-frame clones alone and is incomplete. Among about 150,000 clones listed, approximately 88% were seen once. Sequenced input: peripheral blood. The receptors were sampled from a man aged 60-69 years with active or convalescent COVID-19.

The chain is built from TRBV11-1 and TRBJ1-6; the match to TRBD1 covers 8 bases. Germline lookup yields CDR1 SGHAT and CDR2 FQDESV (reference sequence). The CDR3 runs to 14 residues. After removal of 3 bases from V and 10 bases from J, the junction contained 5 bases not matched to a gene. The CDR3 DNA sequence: TGTGCCAGCAGCTTGACAGGGGACGGGTCACCCCTCCACTTT. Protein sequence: CASSLTGDGSPLHF.

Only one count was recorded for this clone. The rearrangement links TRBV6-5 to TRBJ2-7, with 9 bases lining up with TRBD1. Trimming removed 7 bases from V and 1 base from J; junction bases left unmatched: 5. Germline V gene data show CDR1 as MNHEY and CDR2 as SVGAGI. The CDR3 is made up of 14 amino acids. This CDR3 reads CASIRDRDSYEQYF. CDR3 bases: TGTGCCAGCATTAGGGACAGGGATTCCTACGAGCAGTACTTC.

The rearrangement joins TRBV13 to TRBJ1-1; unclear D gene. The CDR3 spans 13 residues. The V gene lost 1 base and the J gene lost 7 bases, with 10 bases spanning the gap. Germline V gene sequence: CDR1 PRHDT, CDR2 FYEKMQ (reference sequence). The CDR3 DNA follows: TGTGCCAGCAGCTTAGCCCTCGGTAGTGAAGCTTTCTTT. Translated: CASSLALGSEAFF.

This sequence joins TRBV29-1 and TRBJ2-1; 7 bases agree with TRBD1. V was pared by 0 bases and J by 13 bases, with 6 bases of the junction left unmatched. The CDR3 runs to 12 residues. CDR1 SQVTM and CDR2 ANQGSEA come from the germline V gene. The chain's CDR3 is CSVEDTGVPQFF. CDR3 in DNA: TGCAGCGTTGAAGACACAGGGGTACCCCAGTTCTTC.

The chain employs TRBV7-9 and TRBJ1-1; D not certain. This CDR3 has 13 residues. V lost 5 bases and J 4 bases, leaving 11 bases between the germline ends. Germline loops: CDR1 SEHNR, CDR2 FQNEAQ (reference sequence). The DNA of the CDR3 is TGTGCCAGCAGCCTGGGAGGCGGCACTGAAGCTTTCTTT. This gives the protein CASSLGGGTEAFF.

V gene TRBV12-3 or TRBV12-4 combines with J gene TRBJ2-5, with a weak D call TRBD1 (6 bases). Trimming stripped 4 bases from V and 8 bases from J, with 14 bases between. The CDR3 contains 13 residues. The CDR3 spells CASSSSLQGTQYF. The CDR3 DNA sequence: TGTGCCAGCAGTTCCTCCCTACAGGGCACCCAGTACTTC.

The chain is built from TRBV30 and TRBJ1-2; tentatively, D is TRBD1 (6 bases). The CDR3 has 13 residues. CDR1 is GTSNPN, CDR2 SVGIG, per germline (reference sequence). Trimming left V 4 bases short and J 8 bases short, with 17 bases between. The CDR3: CAWTPGGAGGYTF. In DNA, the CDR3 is TGTGCCTGGACCCCTGGGGGGGCAGGGGGCTACACCTTC.

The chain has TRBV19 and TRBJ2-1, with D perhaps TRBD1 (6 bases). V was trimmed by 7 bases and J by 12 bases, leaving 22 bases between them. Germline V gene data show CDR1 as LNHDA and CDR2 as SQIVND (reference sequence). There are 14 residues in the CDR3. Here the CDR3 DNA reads TGTGCCAGTACCCCAGGGGCTAGATTTCAAGGGCAGTTCTTC. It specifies CASTPGARFQGQFF.

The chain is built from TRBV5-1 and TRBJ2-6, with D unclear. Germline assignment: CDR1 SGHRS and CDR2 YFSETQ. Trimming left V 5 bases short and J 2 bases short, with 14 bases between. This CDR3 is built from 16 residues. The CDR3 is CASSPSGTAGANVLTF. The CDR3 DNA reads TGCGCCAGCAGTCCGTCCGGTACGGCTGGGGCCAACGTCCTGACTTTC.

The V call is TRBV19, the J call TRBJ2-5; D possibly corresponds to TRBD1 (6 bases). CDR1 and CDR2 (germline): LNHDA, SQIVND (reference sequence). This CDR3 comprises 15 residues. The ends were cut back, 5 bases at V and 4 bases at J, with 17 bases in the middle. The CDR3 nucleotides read TGTGCCAGTAGTGCCCCCCGGACAGCGACAGAGACCCAGTACTTC. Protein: CASSAPRTATETQYF.

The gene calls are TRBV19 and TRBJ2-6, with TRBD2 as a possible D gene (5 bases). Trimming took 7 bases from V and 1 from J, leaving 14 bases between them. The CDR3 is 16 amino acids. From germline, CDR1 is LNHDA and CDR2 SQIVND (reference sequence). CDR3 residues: CASIFSGKSGANVLTF. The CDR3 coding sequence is TGTGCCAGTATATTTTCGGGAAAATCTGGGGCCAACGTCCTGACTTTC.

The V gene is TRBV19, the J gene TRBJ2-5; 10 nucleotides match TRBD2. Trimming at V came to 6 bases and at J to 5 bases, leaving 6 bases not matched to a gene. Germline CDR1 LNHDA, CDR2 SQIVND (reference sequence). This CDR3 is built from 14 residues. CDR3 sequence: CASRPAGGPETQYF. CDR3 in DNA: TGTGCCAGTAGGCCAGCGGGAGGGCCCGAGACCCAGTACTTC.

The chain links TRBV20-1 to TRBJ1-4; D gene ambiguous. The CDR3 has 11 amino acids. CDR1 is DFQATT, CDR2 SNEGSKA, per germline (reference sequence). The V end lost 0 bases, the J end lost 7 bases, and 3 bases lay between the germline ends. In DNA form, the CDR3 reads TGCAGTGCTAGAGATCTTGAAAAACTGTTTTTT. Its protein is CSARDLEKLFF.

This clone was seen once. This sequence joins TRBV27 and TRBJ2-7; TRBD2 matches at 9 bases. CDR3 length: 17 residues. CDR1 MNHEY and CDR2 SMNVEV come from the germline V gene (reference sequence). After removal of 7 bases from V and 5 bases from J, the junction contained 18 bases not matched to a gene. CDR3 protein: CASIRGGRESGYHEQYF. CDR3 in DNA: TGTGCCAGCATTCGGGGCGGGAGGGAGTCTGGGTACCACGAGCAGTACTTC.

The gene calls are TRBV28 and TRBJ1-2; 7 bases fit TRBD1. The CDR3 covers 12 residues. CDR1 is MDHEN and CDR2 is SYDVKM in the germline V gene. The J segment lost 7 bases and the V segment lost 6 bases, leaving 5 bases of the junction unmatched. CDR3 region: CASSVTGAGYTF. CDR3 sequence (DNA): TGTGCCAGCAGCGTAACAGGGGCTGGCTACACCTTC.

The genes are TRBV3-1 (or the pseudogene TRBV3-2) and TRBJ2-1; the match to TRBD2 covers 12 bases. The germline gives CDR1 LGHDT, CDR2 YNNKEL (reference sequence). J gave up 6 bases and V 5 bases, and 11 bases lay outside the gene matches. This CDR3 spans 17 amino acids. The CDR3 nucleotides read TGTGCCAGCAGCGGGCTAGCGGGAGGGTCATTAGGCAATGAGCAGTTCTTC. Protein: CASSGLAGGSLGNEQFF.

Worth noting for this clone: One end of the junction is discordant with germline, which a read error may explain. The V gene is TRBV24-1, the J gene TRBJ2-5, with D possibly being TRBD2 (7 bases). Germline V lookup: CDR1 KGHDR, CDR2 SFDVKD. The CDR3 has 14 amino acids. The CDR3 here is CAASDFRGAKTQYF. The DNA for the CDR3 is TGTGCCGCCAGTGATTTTCGGGGGGCCAAGACCCAGTACTTC.

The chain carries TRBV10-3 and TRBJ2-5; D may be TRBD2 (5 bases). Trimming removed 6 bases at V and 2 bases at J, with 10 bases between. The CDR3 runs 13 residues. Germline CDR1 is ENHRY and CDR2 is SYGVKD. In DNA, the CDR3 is TGTGCCATCAGATTACCGGGACAAGAGACCCAGTACTTC. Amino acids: CAIRLPGQETQYF.

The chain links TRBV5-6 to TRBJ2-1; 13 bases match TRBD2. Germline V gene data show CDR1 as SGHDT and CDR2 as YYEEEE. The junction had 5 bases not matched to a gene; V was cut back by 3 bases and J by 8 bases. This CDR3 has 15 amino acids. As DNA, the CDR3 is TGTGCCAGCAGCTCGGGACTAGCGGGATCGTATGAGCAGTTCTTC. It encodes CASSSGLAGSYEQFF. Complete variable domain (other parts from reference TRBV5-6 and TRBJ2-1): DAGVTQSPTHLIKTRGQQVTLRCSPKSGHDTVSWYQQALGQGPQFIFQYYEEEERQRGNFPDRFSGHQFPNYSSELNVNALLLGDSALYLCASSSGLAGSYEQFFGPGTRLTVL.

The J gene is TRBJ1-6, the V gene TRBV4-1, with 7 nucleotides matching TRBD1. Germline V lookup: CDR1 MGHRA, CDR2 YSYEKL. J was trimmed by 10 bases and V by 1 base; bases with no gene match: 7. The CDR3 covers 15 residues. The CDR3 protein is CASSQVPTGDSPLHF. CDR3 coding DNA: TGCGCCAGCAGCCAAGTCCCAACAGGGGACTCACCCCTCCACTTT.